This TCR beta chain was sequenced during a study of OX40 agonist ivuxolimab in advanced cancers. This clone was observed a handful of times. Unmatched junction bases numbered 4, after V lost 3 bases and J lost 5 bases. The CDR3 sequence is 14 residues long. Germline-derived CDR1 and CDR2 are KGHSH and LQKENI. Measured with immunoSEQ multiplex PCR; TCRdb has only the in-frame clones, and not every one. The table records about 62,000 clones, about four fifths of them present only once. This TCR was sampled from an adult with an advanced solid tumor such as melanoma, head and neck, liver or kidney cancer. This material consisted of CD4+ or CD8+ T cells sorted from blood, taken in a trial of the OX40 agonist ivuxolimab. The chain recombines TRBV18 with TRBJ1-2; 9 bases map to TRBD1. DNA for the CDR3: TGTGCCAGCTCACCCCCCGGGACAGGGTATGGCTACACCTTC. Residues: CASSPPGTGYGYTF.